This T cell receptor beta chain originates from a study of beta chain features in type 1 diabetes. Study at large: Healthy donors and patients showed comparable age, gender and cell yields.

The CDR3 length is 12 residues. V lost 3 bases, J lost 6 bases, and 6 bases lay in between. Germline V gives CDR1 KGHSH, CDR2 LQKENI. Every single donor gave one heparinised blood draw, and these averaged roughly 120 mL. Expressed TCRB transcripts got sequenced, as all isolated RNA was reverse transcribed. Repertoires were generated with immunoSEQ multiplex PCR, while TCRdb's copy carries only in-frame clones and drops some. The sample yields around 430,000 clones, roughly 31% seen once. The sequenced sample was naive CD4+ T cells from blood. This sequence joins TRBV18 and TRBJ2-1; D is uncertain. This TCR was recovered from a man aged 18 to 29 in good health. CDR3 region: CASSPDTNEQFF. The CDR3 DNA reads as TGTGCCAGCTCACCCGACACCAATGAGCAGTTCTTC.